The 25 T cell receptor beta chains listed next were all sequenced from one sample in a study of T cell responses to AZD1222 COVID-19 vaccine. TCRdb's table, derived via immunoSEQ multiplex PCR, lists solely in-frame clones and lacks some. This sample has about 120,000 clones; about 89% occur once, and the top ten carry 1.5% to 1.8%. This specimen was peripheral blood, taken on day 0 of AZD1222 vaccination. The receptors derive from an adult in good health.

J is TRBJ2-1 and V is TRBV28; 7 bases line up with TRBD2. This CDR3 spans 17 amino acids. CDR1 is MDHEN and CDR2 is SYDVKM in the germline V gene. V lost 3 bases and J lost 0; bases outside the gene matches: 8. CDR3 sequence reads: CASSFLSPSGSYNEQFF. In DNA, the CDR3 is TGTGCCAGCAGTTTCCTCTCCCCTAGCGGCTCCTACAATGAGCAGTTCTTC.

The chain links TRBV4-1 to TRBJ2-7; 7 bases line up with TRBD2. The CDR3 runs 15 residues. Germline V gene lookup returns CDR1 MGHRA and CDR2 YSYEKL. Unmatched junction bases numbered 3, after V lost 1 base and J lost 0 bases. CDR3 DNA: TGCGCCAGCAGCCAAGGGGGCGGGAGCTCCTACGAGCAGTACTTC. Protein sequence: CASSQGGGSSYEQYF.

The chain combines TRBV11-1 with TRBJ2-1, with D tentatively TRBD2 (6 bases). The CDR3 sequence is 16 residues long. CDR1 is SGHAT and CDR2 is FQDESV in the germline V gene (reference sequence). Trimming cost V 5 bases and J 4 bases, with 18 bases left between them. CDR3 coding DNA: TGTGCCAGCAGCCCAACTGGGACTTGGTTGTACAATGAGCAGTTCTTC. Protein product: CASSPTGTWLYNEQFF. The full variable domain, rest sourced from reference TRBV11-1 and TRBJ2-1, is EAEVAQSPRYKITEKSQAVAFWCDPISGHATLYWYRQILGQGPELLVQFQDESVVDDSQLPKDRFSAERLKGVDSTLKIQPAELGDSAMYLCASSPTGTWLYNEQFFGPGTRLTVL.

About this clone itself: The same CDR3 can be traced to other DNA sequences in this sample. The chain links TRBV9 to TRBJ1-5; D might be TRBD1 (5 bases). V gave up 2 bases and J gave up 1 base, with 10 bases separating them. Per germline, CDR1 SGDLS and CDR2 YYNGEE. The CDR3 sequence is 15 residues long. CDR3 nucleotides: TGTGCCAGCAGCGTCGGGGGTAACAGCAATCAGCCCCAGCATTTT. Amino acid sequence: CASSVGGNSNQPQHF.

The chain has TRBV25-1 and TRBJ2-7, with unresolved D. V was trimmed by 7 bases and J by 5 bases, leaving 12 bases between them. CDR1 and CDR2 (germline): MGHDK, SYGVNS. The CDR3 consists of 12 residues. CDR3 in DNA: TGTGCCAGCAAGTTGGATAACCACGAGCAGTACTTC. Encoded protein: CASKLDNHEQYF.

The gene calls are TRBV6-5 and TRBJ2-3; no clear D. V lost 6 bases and J lost 14, with 24 bases in between. Germline V CDR1 and CDR2: MNHEY, SVGAGI. The CDR3 length is 14 residues. CDR3 sequence reads: CASSHGPALLEWYF. In DNA form, the CDR3 reads TGTGCCAGCAGCCACGGGCCCGCCCTGTTAGAATGGTATTTT.

The rearrangement joins TRBV27 to TRBJ2-6; no reliable D call. The germline gives CDR1 MNHEY, CDR2 SMNVEV (reference sequence). The CDR3 sequence is 18 residues long. Deletions cut 2 bases from V and 0 bases from J, with 14 bases between. CDR3 bases: TGTGCCAGCAGTTTAGACGTCAGATTTTACTCTGGGGCCAACGTCCTGACTTTC. Its protein product is CASSLDVRFYSGANVLTF.

The J gene is TRBJ2-4, the V gene TRBV4-1; D is undetermined. V was clipped by 4 bases and J by 0 bases, with 10 bases between them. Looked up from germline, CDR1 is MGHRA and CDR2 is YSYEKL. The CDR3 sequence is 15 residues long. This chain's CDR3 is CASSPPVGAKNIQYF. In nucleotides, the CDR3 is TGCGCCAGCAGCCCTCCCGTGGGAGCCAAAAACATTCAGTACTTC.

J is TRBJ2-2 and V is TRBV6-2 or TRBV6-3, with 11 bases matching TRBD2. V dropped 6 bases and J dropped 8; count of bases not matched to a gene: 11. This CDR3 comprises 16 residues. Germline CDR1 MNHEY, CDR2 SVGEGT. DNA for the CDR3: TGTGCCAGCAGCCACCTAGCGGGAGGTCCCGCGGGGGAGCTGTTTTTT. It codes for CASSHLAGGPAGELFF.

The V call is TRBV29-1, the J call TRBJ1-2; tentatively, D is TRBD1 (5 bases). Germline CDR1 SQVTM, CDR2 ANQGSEA. The CDR3 extends over 12 amino acids. The V end was cut by 7 bases, the J end by 4 bases, with 13 bases between. CDR3 residues: CSGGGNSYGYTF. CDR3 DNA sequence: TGCAGCGGCGGGGGGAACAGCTATGGCTACACCTTC.

V is TRBV28 and J is TRBJ2-7; 10 positions agree with TRBD1. The germline V gene encodes CDR1 MDHEN and CDR2 SYDVKM. V lost 4 bases to trimming and J lost 4 bases; unmatched junction nucleotides: 10. This CDR3 comprises 16 residues. The CDR3 sequence is CASSWTRDRGGYEQYF. Here the CDR3 DNA reads TGTGCCAGCAGTTGGACCCGGGACAGGGGCGGGTACGAGCAGTACTTC.

This clone has a single count. The chain couples TRBV5-1 to TRBJ2-3; 9 nucleotides line up with TRBD1. The CDR3 has 16 amino acids. The V segment lost 4 bases and the J segment 2 bases; nucleotides outside the gene matches: 8. Germline-derived CDR1 and CDR2 are SGHRS and YFSETQ. The CDR3: CASSTGQGRFTDTQYF. In nucleotides, the CDR3 is TGCGCCAGCAGCACTGGACAGGGGAGGTTCACAGATACGCAGTATTTT.

The J gene is TRBJ2-7, the V gene TRBV7-9; either TRBD1 or TRBD2 may supply D (5 bases each). V was shortened by 5 bases and J by 3 bases, with 17 bases between the two germline ends. Germline V gives CDR1 SEHNR, CDR2 FQNEAQ (reference sequence). CDR3 size: 15 residues. Here the CDR3 reads CASSATGPIHYEQYF. The CDR3 coding sequence is TGTGCCAGCAGCGCTACGGGACCGATCCACTACGAGCAGTACTTC.

The rearrangement links TRBV2 to TRBJ2-3; 13 bases match TRBD2. The length of the CDR3 is 18 residues. V trimming: 4 bases; J trimming: 0 bases; junction bases outside the gene matches: 7. Germline V gives CDR1 SNHLY, CDR2 FYNNEI. The CDR3 loop reads CASSVGLAGRVSTDTQYF. The CDR3 nucleotides are TGTGCCAGCAGTGTGGGACTAGCGGGGAGGGTTAGCACAGATACGCAGTATTTT. The variable domain in full, completed from reference TRBV2 and TRBJ2-3, reads EPEVTQTPSHQVTQMGQEVILRCVPISNHLYFYWYRQILGQKVEFLVSFYNNEISEKSEIFDDQFSVERPDGSNFTLKIRSTKLEDSAMYFCASSVGLAGRVSTDTQYFGPGTRLTVL.

The chain carries TRBV11-3 and TRBJ2-1; 12 positions match TRBD1. CDR3 size: 18 residues. Trimming at V came to 1 base and at J to 6 bases, leaving 10 bases not matched to a gene. The germline V gene has CDR1 SGHNT and CDR2 YENEEA. CDR3 DNA sequence: TGTGCCAGCAGCTTAGGGGGGGACAGGGGGCGATTGATCAATGAGCAGTTCTTC. Encoded protein: CASSLGGDRGRLINEQFF.

This chain links TRBV19 with TRBJ1-1; TRBD1 matches 7 bases. Germline CDR1 is LNHDA and CDR2 is SQIVND (reference sequence). The CDR3 length is 15 residues. J lost 1 base, V lost 6 bases, and 8 bases had no gene match. Here the CDR3 DNA reads TGTGCCAGTAGAAAGACAGGGTATGGGAACACTGAAGCTTTCTTT. Translated, it gives CASRKTGYGNTEAFF.

The sample holds a few counts of this clone. This chain uses TRBV5-1 with TRBJ1-1; D call uncertain. The germline V gene encodes CDR1 SGHRS and CDR2 YFSETQ. The CDR3 has 15 amino acids. Trimming removed 2 bases at V and 4 bases at J, with 15 bases between. CDR3 region: CASSFLSPGGTEAFF. The DNA of the CDR3 is TGCGCCAGCAGCTTCCTCTCGCCAGGCGGCACTGAAGCTTTCTTT.

The gene calls are TRBV29-1 and TRBJ1-2, with D uncertain. V gave up 4 bases and J gave up 2 bases, with 5 bases separating them. CDR3 size: 11 residues. Germline loops: CDR1 SQVTM, CDR2 ANQGSEA. CDR3 amino acids: CSVVTNYGYTF. As DNA, the CDR3 is TGCAGCGTTGTAACCAACTATGGCTACACCTTC.

This clone was seen a single time. The V call is TRBV6-1, the J call TRBJ1-5; TRBD1 matches 12 bases. Germline V lookup: CDR1 MNHNS, CDR2 SASEGT. This CDR3 region has 17 residues. Germline trimming cut 0 bases from V and 6 bases from J; bases unmatched to any gene: 6. CDR3 in DNA: TGTGCCAGCAGTGAAGCGCGGGGACAGGGGGCGGCTCAGCCCCAGCATTTT. Translating gives CASSEARGQGAAQPQHF.

V usage is TRBV5-6 and J usage is TRBJ1-1, with TRBD1 matching 7 bases. This CDR3 region has 11 residues. V shed 4 bases and J 9 bases; nucleotides not matched to a gene: 3. From germline, CDR1 is SGHDT and CDR2 YYEEEE. CDR3 nucleotide sequence: TGTGCCAGCAGCGAGGGACAGCAAGCTTTCTTT. Its translation is CASSEGQQAFF.

The chain has TRBV19 and TRBJ2-7; perhaps TRBD1 as D (6 bases). The CDR3 runs 12 residues. Germline loops: CDR1 LNHDA, CDR2 SQIVND (reference sequence). Trimming took off 3 bases at V and 6 bases at J, with 9 bases between the two ends. This chain's CDR3 is CASSMGAGEQYF. CDR3 bases: TGTGCCAGTAGTATGGGGGCAGGCGAGCAGTACTTC. The full variable domain, with the rest looked up from reference TRBV19 and TRBJ2-7, is DGGITQSPKYLFRKEGQNVTLSCEQNLNHDAMYWYRQDPGQGLRLIYYSQIVNDFQKGDIAEGYSVSREKKESFPLTVTSAQKNPTAFYLCASSMGAGEQYFGPGTRLTVT.

The rearrangement links TRBV23-1 to TRBJ2-7; the D gene is possibly TRBD1 (5 bases). TRBV23-1 has ORF status, its function being uncertain. This CDR3 is 20 amino acids long. The ends were cut back, 8 bases at V and 3 bases at J, with 35 bases in the middle. The CDR3 reads CASGYPNRPVITNSLYEQYF. The CDR3, as DNA: TGCGCCAGCGGCTACCCGAACAGGCCGGTTATTACGAATAGCCTCTACGAGCAGTACTTC.

This chain connects TRBV19 to TRBJ1-1; tentative D call: TRBD1 (5 bases). Germline V lookup: CDR1 LNHDA, CDR2 SQIVND (reference sequence). This CDR3 is built from 15 residues. Trimming took 4 bases from V and 5 from J, leaving 17 bases between them. CDR3 region: CASSTPLGVGTEAFF. The DNA of the CDR3 is TGTGCCAGTAGTACACCCCTAGGGGTCGGGACTGAAGCTTTCTTT.

The V gene is TRBV6-5, the J gene TRBJ2-2; 10 nucleotides match TRBD1. The J segment lost 4 bases and the V segment lost 6 bases, leaving 2 bases of the junction unmatched. The germline V gene has CDR1 MNHEY and CDR2 SVGAGI. The CDR3 loop spans 14 amino acids. Written as DNA, the CDR3 is TGTGCCAGCAGCCGGACAGGGGGCACCGGGGAGCTGTTTTTT. Protein sequence: CASSRTGGTGELFF.

This chain links TRBV27 with TRBJ2-1; D is unresolved. This CDR3 spans 15 amino acids. V was cut by 5 bases and J by 0 bases, with 11 bases left in between. Germline CDR1 MNHEY, CDR2 SMNVEV (reference sequence). This CDR3 reads CASSLTGPSYNEQFF. CDR3 nucleotides: TGTGCCAGCAGTCTTACGGGCCCCTCCTACAATGAGCAGTTCTTC.